This TCR beta chain was documented in a study of shared clonotypes between healthy human individuals. Study-wide points: What rarefaction showed was incomplete sorted-subset sequencing despite large depth.

Only CD45RO-negative cells positively selected for CCR7 counted as naive CD8 cells, so terminally differentiated effector memory CD45RA+ cells were excluded. The CDR3 spans 18 residues. Germline values: CDR1 MGHRA, CDR2 YSYEKL. Deletions cut 1 base from V and 0 bases from J, with 13 bases between. Sequenced by immunoSEQ multiplex PCR; TCRdb stores in-frame clones only, minus some. In the table there are approximately 2,000,000 clones, roughly 95% of which are singletons. With respect to this clone: What it binds is not known.

The rearrangement uses TRBV4-1 and TRBJ2-6; either TRBD1 or TRBD2 may supply D (5 bases each). The sample was naive CD8+ T cells from PBMCs. This TCR came from a man between 18 and 29 years old in good health. Some clones in this sample may be carry-over from other donors' samples. This CDR3 is CASSQASGPISGANVLTF. CDR3 DNA sequence: TGCGCCAGCAGCCAAGCCTCGGGACCGATCTCTGGGGCCAACGTCCTGACTTTC.